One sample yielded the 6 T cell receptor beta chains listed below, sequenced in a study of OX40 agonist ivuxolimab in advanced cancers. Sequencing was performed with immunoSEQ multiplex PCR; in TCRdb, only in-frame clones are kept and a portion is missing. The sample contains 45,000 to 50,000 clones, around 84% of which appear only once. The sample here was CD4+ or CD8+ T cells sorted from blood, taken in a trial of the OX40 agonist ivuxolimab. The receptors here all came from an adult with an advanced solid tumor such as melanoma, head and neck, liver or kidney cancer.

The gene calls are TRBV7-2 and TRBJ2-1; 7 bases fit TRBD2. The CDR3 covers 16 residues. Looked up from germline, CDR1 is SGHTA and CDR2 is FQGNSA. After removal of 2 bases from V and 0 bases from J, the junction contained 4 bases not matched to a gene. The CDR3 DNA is TGTGCCAGCAGCTTATCGCGGACTAGCTCCTACAATGAGCAGTTCTTC. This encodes CASSLSRTSSYNEQFF.

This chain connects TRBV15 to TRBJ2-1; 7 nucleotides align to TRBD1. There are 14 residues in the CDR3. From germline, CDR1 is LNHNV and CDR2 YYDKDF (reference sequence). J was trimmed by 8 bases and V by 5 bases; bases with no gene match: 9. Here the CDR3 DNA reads TGTGCCACCAGCCCTAGACAGGGAAAGGATGAGCAGTTCTTC. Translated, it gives CATSPRQGKDEQFF.

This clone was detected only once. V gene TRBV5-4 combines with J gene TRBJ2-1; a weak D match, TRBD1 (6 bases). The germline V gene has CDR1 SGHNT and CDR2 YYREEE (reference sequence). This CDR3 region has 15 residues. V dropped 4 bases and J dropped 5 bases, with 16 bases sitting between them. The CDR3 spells CASSGVHTGNNEQFF. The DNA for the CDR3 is TGTGCCAGCAGCGGAGTACACACAGGGAACAATGAGCAGTTCTTC.

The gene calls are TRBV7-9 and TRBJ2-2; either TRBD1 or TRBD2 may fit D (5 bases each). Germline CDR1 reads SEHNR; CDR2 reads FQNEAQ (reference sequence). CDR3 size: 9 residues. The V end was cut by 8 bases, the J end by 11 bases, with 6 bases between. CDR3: CASGGELFF. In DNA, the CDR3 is TGTGCCAGCGGGGGTGAGCTGTTTTTT.

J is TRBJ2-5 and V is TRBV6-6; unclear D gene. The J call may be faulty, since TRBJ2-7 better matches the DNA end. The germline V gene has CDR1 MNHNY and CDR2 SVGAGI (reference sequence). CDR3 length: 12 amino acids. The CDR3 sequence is CASSYSAYEQYF. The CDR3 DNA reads TGTGCCAGCAGTTACTCGGCCTACGAGCAGTACTTC.

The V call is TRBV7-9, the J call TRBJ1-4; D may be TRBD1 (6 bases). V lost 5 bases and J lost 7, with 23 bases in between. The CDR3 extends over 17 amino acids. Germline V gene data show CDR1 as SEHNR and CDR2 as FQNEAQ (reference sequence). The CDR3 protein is CASSPVSNRVLGEKLFF. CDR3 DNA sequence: TGTGCCAGCAGCCCCGTAAGCAACAGGGTCCTGGGTGAAAAACTGTTTTTT.